The 8 T cell receptor beta chains listed next were all sequenced from one sample in a study of T cell responses to AZD1222 COVID-19 vaccine. Clones were read by immunoSEQ multiplex PCR, and TCRdb kept only the in-frame ones, dropping some. The sample lists tens of thousands of clones; 88% were seen once. The source material was peripheral blood, sampled on day 0 of AZD1222 vaccination. The receptor set was obtained from an adult in good health.

The rearrangement uses TRBV11-1 and TRBJ2-7; 7 nucleotides agree with TRBD1. This CDR3 is 14 amino acids long. J gave up 5 bases and V 5 bases, and 9 bases lay outside the gene matches. Per germline, CDR1 SGHAT and CDR2 FQDESV (reference sequence). DNA of the CDR3: TGTGCCAGCAGCCCCATGACAGGGAGCCACGAGCAGTACTTC. Its protein is CASSPMTGSHEQYF.

In nucleotides, the CDR3 is TGTGCCAGCAGCTTAGAAAATAAGGTTAAGGAAGCTTTCTTT. Amino acid sequence: CASSLENKVKEAFF. This chain links TRBV11-2 with TRBJ1-1; no firm D call. The CDR3 has 14 residues. CDR1 and CDR2 from the germline V gene are SGHAT and FQNNGV. V was pared by 0 bases and J by 8 bases, with 13 bases between.

The rearrangement uses TRBV2 and TRBJ1-6; 8 bases map to TRBD1. Trimming at V came to 4 bases and at J to 10 bases, leaving 9 bases not matched to a gene. Germline V gene lookup returns CDR1 SNHLY and CDR2 FYNNEI. The CDR3 loop spans 15 amino acids. The CDR3 DNA sequence: TGTGCCAGCAGTGGCACACAGGGGGTAGAGTCACCCCTCCACTTT. Encoded protein: CASSGTQGVESPLHF.

Only one count was recorded for this clone. V and J are TRBV5-1 and TRBJ2-3; TRBD1 aligns across 8 bases. The V and J ends lost 2 bases and 2 bases, in that order; junction bases with no gene match: 4. CDR3 length: 15 residues. The germline CDR1 and CDR2 sequences are SGHRS and YFSETQ. The CDR3 sequence: CASSFQGALTDTQYF. CDR3 DNA: TGCGCCAGCAGCTTTCAGGGGGCCCTCACAGATACGCAGTATTTT.

The V and J genes are TRBV5-6 and TRBJ1-2, with unresolved D. The CDR3 is 12 amino acids. Germline values: CDR1 SGHDT, CDR2 YYEEEE. The V end lost 2 bases, the J end lost 4 bases, and 6 bases lay between the germline ends. CDR3 coding DNA: TGTGCCAGCAGCTTTAGCCTCTATGGCTACACCTTC. Amino acid sequence: CASSFSLYGYTF.

The J gene is TRBJ2-3, the V gene TRBV5-6; TRBD2 matches 10 bases. CDR3 size: 18 residues. CDR1 and CDR2 (germline): SGHDT, YYEEEE. The V and J ends lost 0 bases and 0 bases, in that order; junction bases with no gene match: 7. The CDR3 bases are TGTGCCAGCAGCTTGGTGATCCAGCGGGGGGGCAGCACAGATACGCAGTATTTT. Translating gives CASSLVIQRGGSTDTQYF.

This chain uses TRBV7-3 with TRBJ2-1; no clear D gene. Germline lookup yields CDR1 SGHTA and CDR2 FQGTGA. Deletions cut 0 bases from V and 11 bases from J, with 11 bases between. The CDR3 extends over 13 amino acids. The CDR3 DNA is TGTGCCAGCAGCTTAACGTCAAGGGCAAAGCAGTTCTTC. Translating gives CASSLTSRAKQFF.

The chain has TRBV3-1 (or the pseudogene TRBV3-2) and TRBJ2-7; unclear D gene. This CDR3 spans 11 amino acids. The V end was cut by 9 bases, the J end by 6 bases, with 12 bases between. CDR1 is LGHDT and CDR2 is YNNKEL in the germline V gene (reference sequence). CDR3 coding DNA: TGTGCCAGGGAATGGCCCGTCGAGCAGTACTTC. It specifies CAREWPVEQYF.